The 12 T cell receptor beta chains in this list originate from one sample, sequenced in a study of blood T cell repertoires in COVID-19. Profiled with immunoSEQ multiplex PCR; TCRdb holds only in-frame clones, not every one. The sample has under 500,000 clones; around 87% are singletons. Specimen: PBMCs or T cells enriched from blood (not recorded which). These receptors were collected from a man aged 25-40 years who had recovered from COVID-19.

This chain joins TRBV5-1 and TRBJ2-4; 7 nucleotides match TRBD2. The J segment lost 2 bases and the V segment lost 0 bases, leaving 5 bases of the junction unmatched. The CDR3 is made up of 16 amino acids. Germline-derived CDR1 and CDR2 are SGHRS and YFSETQ. The CDR3, as DNA: TGCGCCAGCAGCTTGGGTCTAGCGGAAACCAAAAACATTCAGTACTTC. Its translation: CASSLGLAETKNIQYF.

The chain is built from TRBV18 and TRBJ2-1, with D tentatively TRBD2 (6 bases). This CDR3 is 15 amino acids long. The V end was cut by 2 bases, the J end by 1 base, with 9 bases between. Germline loops: CDR1 KGHSH, CDR2 LQKENI. The CDR3 spells CASSPDGTSYNEQFF. Written as DNA, the CDR3 is TGTGCCAGCTCACCAGACGGGACTTCCTACAATGAGCAGTTCTTC.

The chain joins TRBV30 to TRBJ2-7, with 7 nucleotides matching TRBD1. The length of the CDR3 is 14 residues. Unmatched junction bases numbered 9, after V lost 1 base and J lost 6 bases. In germline, CDR1 is GTSNPN, CDR2 SVGIG (reference sequence). CDR3 amino acids: CAWSAQGQKGEQYF. CDR3 DNA sequence: TGTGCCTGGAGTGCACAGGGGCAGAAGGGCGAGCAGTACTTC. Full variable domain (missing parts from reference TRBV30 and TRBJ2-7): SQTIHQWPATLVQPVGSPLSLECTVEGTSNPNLYWYRQAAGRGLQLLFYSVGIGQISSEVPQNLSASRPQDRQFILSSKKLLLSDSGFYLCAWSAQGQKGEQYFGPGTRLTVT.

This sequence joins TRBV21-1 and TRBJ2-7; TRBD2, as called in the table, went unchecked against the DNA. TRBV21-1 is designated a pseudogene. The CDR3 is made up of 18 amino acids. In DNA, the CDR3 is TGTGCCAGCAGCAAAAGCGGGGCGGGTGATAGGTTCTCCTACGAGCAGTACTTC. It yields the protein CASSKSGAGDRFSYEQYF.

The chain is built from TRBV5-6 and TRBJ1-6; a weak D match, TRBD1 (5 bases). This CDR3 contains 12 residues. Germline V gene lookup returns CDR1 SGHDT and CDR2 YYEEEE. CDR3 DNA sequence: TGTGTGACATCGAAGGGGAATTCACCCCTCCACTTT. Residues: CVTSKGNSPLHF.

This rearrangement joins TRBV2 to TRBJ2-1; 11 bases match TRBD2. The CDR3 has 16 amino acids. Germline values: CDR1 SNHLY, CDR2 FYNNEI. J was trimmed by 2 bases and V by 6 bases; bases with no gene match: 6. Here the CDR3 reads CASRDHSGRAYNEQFF. The CDR3, as DNA: TGTGCCAGCAGGGACCATAGCGGGAGGGCCTACAATGAGCAGTTCTTC.

The V and J genes are TRBV30 and TRBJ2-1, with 14 bases fitting TRBD2. V shed 7 bases and J 7 bases; nucleotides not matched to a gene: 6. The CDR3 spans 14 residues. The germline gives CDR1 GTSNPN, CDR2 SVGIG (reference sequence). CDR3 loop: CASLTSGRENEQFF. Written as DNA, the CDR3 is TGTGCCTCCTTGACTAGCGGGAGGGAAAATGAGCAGTTCTTC.

The chain links TRBV9 to TRBJ2-2, with D possibly being TRBD1 (6 bases). CDR3 size: 15 residues. Deletions cut 2 bases from V and 2 bases from J, with 10 bases between. Germline CDR1 and CDR2: SGDLS and YYNGEE. In nucleotides, the CDR3 is TGTGCCAGCAGCGTTTCGGGACATAACACCGGGGAGCTGTTTTTT. It codes for CASSVSGHNTGELFF.

The rearrangement uses TRBV3-1 (or the pseudogene TRBV3-2) and TRBJ1-3; TRBD1 matches at 7 bases. With V trimmed by 4 bases and J by 0 bases, 3 bases remained unmatched. Germline lookup yields CDR1 LGHDT and CDR2 YNNKEL (reference sequence). This CDR3 region has 15 residues. This chain's CDR3 is CASSLGDSSGNTIYF. The CDR3 DNA is TGTGCCAGCAGCCTTGGGGACAGCTCTGGAAACACCATATATTTT.

This chain joins TRBV19 and TRBJ2-7; 10 bases match TRBD1. The CDR3 contains 14 residues. V lost 6 bases and J lost 7; bases outside the gene matches: 9. CDR1 is LNHDA and CDR2 is SQIVND in the germline V gene (reference sequence). In DNA form, the CDR3 reads TGTGCCAGTAGCAATCGACAGGGGGCCCAAGAGCAGTACTTC. This encodes CASSNRQGAQEQYF.

V gene TRBV10-1 combines with J gene TRBJ2-2; a weak D match, TRBD2 (6 bases). CDR1 and CDR2 (germline): WNHNN, SYGVQD (reference sequence). V gave up 3 bases and J gave up 5 bases, with 13 bases separating them. CDR3 length: 15 amino acids. Here the CDR3 DNA reads TGCGCCAGCAGTGACGCGGGAAAGGAAACCGGGGAGCTGTTTTTT. Translation: CASSDAGKETGELFF.

This clone was recorded once. The chain joins TRBV2 to TRBJ2-2; D perhaps matches TRBD1 (5 bases). This CDR3 spans 13 amino acids. Germline CDR1 reads SNHLY; CDR2 reads FYNNEI. Trimming took 6 bases from V and 6 from J, leaving 11 bases between them. The CDR3 is CASRFGRAGELFF. The DNA of the CDR3 is TGTGCCAGCAGGTTCGGCAGGGCCGGGGAGCTGTTTTTT.